A selection of T cell receptor beta chains follows, all from one sample in a study of blood T cell repertoires in COVID-19. Generated by immunoSEQ multiplex PCR, the TCRdb table keeps only in-frame clones and is missing some. This sample has 150,000 to 200,000 clones; approximately 92% occur once, and the top ten carry 0.5% to 0.65%. The sequenced sample consisted of peripheral blood. These TCRs come from a man in his fifties with acute or convalescent COVID-19. Both conserved end residues are part of each CDR3. D genes are given only for firm matches. Some rows mark clone size as missing; the rest say once, few, many or name a class of expanded clone.

J: TRBJ1-2
D: -
V: TRBV29-1
size: -
DNA: TGCAGCGTTGGACAGAACTATGGCTACACCTTC
CDR3: CSVGQNYGYTF

J: TRBJ1-5
D: -
V: TRBV28
size: -
DNA: TGTGCCAGCAGTACAGGGTATCAGCCCCAGCATTTT
CDR3: CASSTGYQPQHF

J: TRBJ1-5
D: -
V: TRBV18
size: -
DNA: TGTGCCAGCTCACCAACTCACGGGACAAAACAGAACCAGCCCCAGCATTTT
CDR3: CASSPTHGTKQNQPQHF

J: TRBJ1-2
D: TRBD1
V: TRBV5-6
size: few
DNA: TGTGCCAGCAGCTTACTGACCGGGACAGGGGAAGGCTACACCTTC
CDR3: CASSLLTGTGEGYTF

J: TRBJ2-1
D: TRBD2
V: TRBV5-1
size: -
DNA: TGCGCCAGCAGGGGACTAGCGGGAGGTAATGAGCAGTTCTTC
CDR3: CASRGLAGGNEQFF

J: TRBJ1-2
D: TRBD1
V: TRBV19
size: -
DNA: TGTGCCAGTAGCTTGGGTACAGGGGGGACCTATGGCTACACCTTC
CDR3: CASSLGTGGTYGYTF

J: TRBJ2-1
D: TRBD2
V: TRBV7-2
size: -
DNA: TGTGCCAGCAGCCTGGGACTAGCGGCCTACAATGAGCAGTTCTTC
CDR3: CASSLGLAAYNEQFF

J: TRBJ1-2
D: TRBD1
V: TRBV30
size: -
DNA: TGTGCCTGGAGTGCAGGGGGTGGCTACACCTTC
CDR3: CAWSAGGGYTF

J: TRBJ1-2
D: -
V: TRBV30
size: once
DNA: TGTGCCTGGAGTGAGGGGCGGTATGGCTACACCTTC
CDR3: CAWSEGRYGYTF

J: TRBJ1-2
D: -
V: TRBV28
size: -
DNA: TGTGCCAGCAGCTCGGGAACAGGGGGCTACACCTTC
CDR3: CASSSGTGGYTF

J: TRBJ2-1
D: TRBD2
V: TRBV4-3
size: -
DNA: TGCGCCAGCAGCCAAGAAGAACTAGCGGCCAATGAGCAGTTCTTC
CDR3: CASSQEELAANEQFF

J: TRBJ1-2
D: -
V: TRBV5-5
size: -
DNA: TGTGCCAGCAGCTTGGGTAAAACCAGCGGCTTGCACTATGGCTACACCTTC
CDR3: CASSLGKTSGLHYGYTF

J: TRBJ2-7
D: TRBD1
V: TRBV27
size: -
DNA: TGTGCCAGCAGTTTTGGGACAGGGCTCTCCGAGCAGTACTTC
CDR3: CASSFGTGLSEQYF

J: TRBJ1-4
D: -
V: TRBV7-8
size: once
DNA: TGTGCCAGCAGCCTCAAGGGTGGGAGAGGAACTAATGAAAAACTGTTTTTT
CDR3: CASSLKGGRGTNEKLFF

J: TRBJ1-1
D: -
V: TRBV11-2
size: -
DNA: TGTGCCAGCAGCTCCGGGAAGAACACTGAAGCTTTCTTT
CDR3: CASSSGKNTEAFF

J: TRBJ2-7
D: TRBD1
V: TRBV7-8
size: -
DNA: TGTGCCAGCAGACAGGGGGCATACGAGCAGTACTTC
CDR3: CASRQGAYEQYF

J: TRBJ2-2
D: -
V: TRBV5-3
size: -
DNA: TGTGCCAGAAGCGACACGAACACCGGGGAGCTGTTTTTT
CDR3: CARSDTNTGELFF

J: TRBJ2-6
D: TRBD2
V: TRBV2
size: -
DNA: TGTGCCAGCAGTGAGGGAGGGAGGGGCTCTGGGGCCAACGTCCTGACTTTC
CDR3: CASSEGGRGSGANVLTF

J: TRBJ1-2
D: -
V: TRBV7-2
size: -
DNA: TGTGCCAGCAGCCCGGGGTGGAACTATGGCTACACCTTC
CDR3: CASSPGWNYGYTF

J: TRBJ1-2
D: TRBD1
V: TRBV7-9
size: -
DNA: TGTGCCAGCAGCTTAACCGGGACAGGGTTCGACTATGGCTACACCTTC
CDR3: CASSLTGTGFDYGYTF

J: TRBJ2-7
D: -
V: TRBV7-2
size: -
DNA: TGTGCCAGCAGCTTAGTGGAGCGGACGAGATTCTACGAGCAGTACTTC
CDR3: CASSLVERTRFYEQYF

J: TRBJ1-4
D: -
V: TRBV30
size: -
DNA: TGTGCCTGGAGTGGCGGCAGGAGGAATGAAAAACTGTTTTTT
CDR3: CAWSGGRRNEKLFF

J: TRBJ1-2
D: TRBD1
V: TRBV6-5
size: -
DNA: TGTGCCAGCAGTTATACAGGGGGGGATGGCTACACCTTC
CDR3: CASSYTGGDGYTF

J: TRBJ2-1
D: TRBD1
V: TRBV9
size: -
DNA: TGTGCCAGCAGCCCTCGACAGGGACCTTCCTACAATGAGCAGTTCTTC
CDR3: CASSPRQGPSYNEQFF

J: TRBJ1-4
D: -
V: TRBV4-2
size: -
DNA: TGTGCCAGCAGCCTTCCCACGGGACTCGAAAATTTGGCTAATGAAAAACTGTTTTTT
CDR3: CASSLPTGLENLANEKLFF

J: TRBJ2-4
D: -
V: TRBV6-6
size: -
DNA: TGTGCCAGCAGCCCCTTTATCCTAGCCAAAAACATTCAGTACTTC
CDR3: CASSPFILAKNIQYF

J: TRBJ2-1
D: TRBD2
V: TRBV7-9
size: -
DNA: TGTGCCAGCAGCCCCGAGCGGGGGGGGTACAATGAGCAGTTCTTC
CDR3: CASSPERGGYNEQFF

J: TRBJ2-3
D: -
V: TRBV7-6
size: -
DNA: TGTGCCAGCAGCTTGCGGACAGACAGCACAGATACGCAGTATTTT
CDR3: CASSLRTDSTDTQYF

J: TRBJ2-3
D: -
V: TRBV4-2
size: -
DNA: TGTGCCAGCAGCCACGCTGAGCAAAGCACAGATACGCAGTATTTT
CDR3: CASSHAEQSTDTQYF

J: TRBJ2-3
D: -
V: TRBV4-1
size: -
DNA: TGCGCCAGCAGCCGTCCGGTTGAGGAAATGGCTTCTTGGGGCACAGATACGCAGTATTTT
CDR3: CASSRPVEEMASWGTDTQYF

J: TRBJ2-5
D: TRBD2
V: TRBV18
size: -
DNA: TGTGCCAGCTCCCCCGGACTAGCGGGAGCGGGTGAGACCCAGTACTTC
CDR3: CASSPGLAGAGETQYF

J: TRBJ1-1
D: -
V: TRBV12-3/TRBV12-4
size: -
DNA: TGTGCCAGCAGGATCGCGACTGAAGCTTTCTTT
CDR3: CASRIATEAFF

J: TRBJ1-1
D: TRBD1
V: TRBV18
size: -
DNA: TGTGCCAGCTCACCGGGACAGGGGGGCACTGAAGCTTTCTTT
CDR3: CASSPGQGGTEAFF

J: TRBJ1-2
D: TRBD1
V: TRBV27
size: once
DNA: TGTGCCAGCACCCACCCGGGACAGGGGCGAAAGAACTATGGCTACACCTTC
CDR3: CASTHPGQGRKNYGYTF

J: TRBJ1-2
D: -
V: TRBV5-6
size: -
DNA: TGTGCCAGCAGCCGACCGGCGGGGGGCTATGGCTACACCTTC
CDR3: CASSRPAGGYGYTF

J: TRBJ2-4
D: -
V: TRBV25-1
size: -
DNA: TGTGCCAGCAGTCTACAGGAAGGGGGCATTCAGTACTTC
CDR3: CASSLQEGGIQYF

J: TRBJ1-3
D: -
V: TRBV28
size: -
DNA: TGTGCCAGCAGCCTCTCTGGAAACACCATATATTTT
CDR3: CASSLSGNTIYF

J: TRBJ1-1
D: TRBD1
V: TRBV7-9
size: -
DNA: TGTGCCAGCAGCTCCCCCGGGACAGGGAATACTGAAGCTTTCTTT
CDR3: CASSSPGTGNTEAFF

J: TRBJ2-7
D: TRBD2
V: TRBV6-5
size: -
DNA: TGTGCCAGCAGGCGAGCGGGAGGGCCCTCCTACGAGCAGTACTTC
CDR3: CASRRAGGPSYEQYF

J: TRBJ1-4
D: TRBD1
V: TRBV4-1
size: -
DNA: TGCGCCAGCAGCCGCCCGGCAGGGGGACGTGAAAAACTGTTTTTT
CDR3: CASSRPAGGREKLFF

J: TRBJ2-5
D: -
V: TRBV7-2
size: -
DNA: TGTGCCAGCAGCTTAGTCAGGGTCGAGACCCAGTACTTC
CDR3: CASSLVRVETQYF

J: TRBJ2-6
D: TRBD2
V: TRBV9
size: -
DNA: TGTGCCAGCAGCGTAGCTCCGGCTAGCGGGGTGGGTGGGGCCAACGTCCTGACTTTC
CDR3: CASSVAPASGVGGANVLTF

J: TRBJ1-1
D: TRBD1
V: TRBV6-5
size: -
DNA: TGTGCCAGCAGCCGGCAAGGGACAGTGAACACTGAAGCTTTCTTT
CDR3: CASSRQGTVNTEAFF

J: TRBJ1-5
D: -
V: TRBV4-2
size: -
DNA: TGTGCCAGCAGCCACGAACATACAGGGAATCAGCCCCAGCATTTT
CDR3: CASSHEHTGNQPQHF

J: TRBJ1-4
D: TRBD1
V: TRBV6-6
size: -
DNA: TGTGCCAGCACCCGGGGACAGGGGATGAGTAATGAAAAACTGTTTTTT
CDR3: CASTRGQGMSNEKLFF

J: TRBJ2-7
D: -
V: TRBV19
size: -
DNA: TGTGCCAGTAGTATGGCGCTCGGGGGCTACGAGCAGTACTTC
CDR3: CASSMALGGYEQYF

J: TRBJ2-2
D: -
V: TRBV13
size: once
DNA: TGTGCCAGCAGCTTAGCGGGGAGGAGGTACACCGGGGAGCTGTTTTTT
CDR3: CASSLAGRRYTGELFF

J: TRBJ2-2
D: -
V: TRBV7-3
size: -
DNA: TGTGCCAGCAGCCCACAGAACACCGGGGAGCTGTTTTTT
CDR3: CASSPQNTGELFF

J: TRBJ2-2
D: TRBD1
V: TRBV6-5
size: -
DNA: TGTGCCAGCAGTTACTCACTGGCAGGGGGCCCCGGGGAGCTGTTTTTT
CDR3: CASSYSLAGGPGELFF

J: TRBJ2-7
D: TRBD2
V: TRBV6-2/TRBV6-3
size: -
DNA: TGTGCCAGCAGCACGCCGGGGACTAGCGCATACGAGCAGTACTTC
CDR3: CASSTPGTSAYEQYF

J: TRBJ1-1
D: -
V: TRBV2
size: -
DNA: TGTGCCAGCAGCCAGATTCGACAGGTTGGGCCTGAAGCTTTCTTT
CDR3: CASSQIRQVGPEAFF

J: TRBJ1-1
D: -
V: TRBV28
size: -
DNA: TGTGCCAGCAGTTTCAGGGTGAACACTGAAGCTTTCTTT
CDR3: CASSFRVNTEAFF

J: TRBJ1-6
D: -
V: TRBV28
size: -
DNA: TGTGCCAGCATAGCCACGGTTCCGCCCCTCCACTTT
CDR3: CASIATVPPLHF

J: TRBJ1-5
D: TRBD1
V: TRBV19
size: -
DNA: TGTGCCAGTACCGGGACAGGGGTTAAGCCCCAGCATTTT
CDR3: CASTGTGVKPQHF

J: TRBJ2-5
D: -
V: TRBV13
size: -
DNA: TGTGCCAGCAGCTTAGCCCGACAACAAGGTCCATTAAGACAAGAGACCCAGTACTTC
CDR3: CASSLARQQGPLRQETQYF

J: TRBJ1-6
D: -
V: TRBV7-2
size: -
DNA: TGTGCCAGCATGATGGGCCCCTATAATTCACCCCTCCACTTT
CDR3: CASMMGPYNSPLHF

J: TRBJ2-7
D: -
V: TRBV5-1
size: -
DNA: TGCGCCAGCAGCTTGGAATCGGGCGAGCAGTACTTC
CDR3: CASSLESGEQYF